Shown below are 25 T cell receptor beta chains from a single sample sequenced in a study of blood T cell repertoires in COVID-19. Produced via immunoSEQ multiplex PCR; TCRdb's table is partial and in-frame only. Of tens of thousands of clones listed, approximately 91% are singletons. Sequenced input: peripheral blood. The receptor set was obtained from a man in his 70s with acute or convalescent COVID-19.

This clone occurred once. The chain carries TRBV2 and TRBJ1-5; TRBD1 matches at 7 bases. The CDR3 loop spans 14 amino acids. V lost 4 bases to trimming and J lost 2 bases; unmatched junction nucleotides: 2. Germline lookup yields CDR1 SNHLY and CDR2 FYNNEI. Here the CDR3 reads CASSAQGGNQPQHF. The CDR3 DNA follows: TGTGCCAGCAGTGCCCAGGGGGGCAATCAGCCCCAGCATTTT.

CDR3 bases: TGTGCCAGCAGCTTGGGAGGGGGAGGGAGCTCCTACAATGAGCAGTTCTTC. Protein sequence: CASSLGGGGSSYNEQFF. The rearrangement links TRBV5-4 to TRBJ2-1; TRBD2 might be the D (7 bases). The CDR3 is 17 residues long. V was clipped by 0 bases and J by 0 bases, with 13 bases between them. Germline values: CDR1 SGHNT, CDR2 YYREEE (reference sequence).

The count of this clone is one. The chain joins TRBV29-1 to TRBJ1-1; TRBD1 aligns across 7 bases. Germline values: CDR1 SQVTM, CDR2 ANQGSEA. The CDR3 has 11 amino acids. J lost 7 bases, V lost 5 bases, and 4 bases had no gene match. For the CDR3, the DNA is TGCAGCGTTCAGACAGGGAATGAAGCTTTCTTT. Its translation is CSVQTGNEAFF. The entire variable domain, with the rest obtained from reference TRBV29-1 and TRBJ1-1, is as follows: SAVISQKPSRDICQRGTSLTIQCQVDSQVTMMFWYRQQPGQSLTLIATANQGSEATYESGFVIDKFPISRPNLTFSTLTVSNMSPEDSSIYLCSVQTGNEAFFGQGTRLTVV.

The chain has TRBV6-2 or TRBV6-3 and TRBJ1-5, with D perhaps matching TRBD1 (5 bases). Germline assignment: CDR1 MNHEY and CDR2 SVGEGT. The V gene lost 5 bases and the J gene lost 5 bases, with 10 bases spanning the gap. This CDR3 comprises 13 residues. CDR3 amino acids: CASSGDRYQPQHF. The DNA of the CDR3 is TGTGCCAGCAGTGGAGACAGATATCAGCCCCAGCATTTT.

The rearrangement links TRBV10-2 to TRBJ1-1; no clear D gene. This CDR3 is 15 amino acids long. Between the trimmed V and J ends, which lost 0 bases and 2 bases, there was a span of 10 bases. Germline V gives CDR1 WSHSY, CDR2 SAAADI. The CDR3 DNA is TGCGCCAGCAGTGAGTCGCGGGTTGGTAACACTGAAGCTTTCTTT. Translation gives CASSESRVGNTEAFF.

V usage is TRBV6-2 or TRBV6-3 and J usage is TRBJ2-3, with 7 bases identical to TRBD1. Germline assignment: CDR1 MNHEY and CDR2 SVGEGT. The CDR3 is made up of 17 amino acids. Unmatched junction bases numbered 13, after V lost 2 bases and J lost 5 bases. CDR3 region: CASSYDREGEKRDTQYF. The DNA for the CDR3 is TGTGCCAGCAGTTACGACAGGGAAGGGGAGAAAAGAGATACGCAGTATTTT.

The rearrangement links TRBV27 to TRBJ2-1; the match to TRBD1 covers 8 bases. Germline assignment: CDR1 MNHEY and CDR2 SMNVEV (reference sequence). The CDR3 extends over 15 amino acids. Losses at the gene ends were 7 bases for V and 7 bases for J; bases not matched to a gene: 12. The CDR3 here is CASNRGTGFVNEQFF. The CDR3 coding sequence is TGTGCCAGCAACCGAGGGACAGGTTTTGTTAATGAGCAGTTCTTC.

This sequence joins TRBV29-1 and TRBJ2-7; perhaps TRBD1 as D (6 bases). The germline V and J ends were trimmed by 2 bases and 2 bases, with 10 bases remaining between them. CDR3 length: 13 residues. Per germline, CDR1 SQVTM and CDR2 ANQGSEA. The CDR3 loop reads CSVERQGTYEQYF. The CDR3 DNA sequence: TGCAGCGTTGAACGGCAGGGGACCTACGAGCAGTACTTC.

The chain joins TRBV11-3 to TRBJ1-1, with no clear D. CDR3 size: 13 residues. Germline CDR1 SGHNT, CDR2 YENEEA. The germline V and J ends were trimmed by 6 bases and 0 bases, with 8 bases remaining between them. The DNA of the CDR3 is TGTGCCAGCAGTCTTTCAGTGAACACTGAAGCTTTCTTT. It is translated as CASSLSVNTEAFF. The whole variable domain, remainder taken from reference TRBV11-3 and TRBJ1-1, is EAGVVQSPRYKIIEKKQPVAFWCNPISGHNTLYWYLQNLGQGPELLIRYENEEAVDDSQLPKDRFSAERLKGVDSTLKIQPAELGDSAVYLCASSLSVNTEAFFGQGTRLTVV.

The chain combines TRBV27 with TRBJ1-2; 7 positions agree with TRBD1. Germline V CDR1 and CDR2: MNHEY, SMNVEV (reference sequence). CDR3 length: 12 residues. Trimming cost V 4 bases and J 14 bases; bases outside gene matches: 10. CDR3 sequence (DNA): TGTGCCAGCAGTTCCCCTGACAGGGAAGGGACCTTC. Amino acids: CASSSPDREGTF.

CDR3 sequence (DNA): TGTGCCACCAGCAGAGATATGCGCGGGGGTCCTAACTATGGCTACACCTTC. Translating gives CATSRDMRGGPNYGYTF. The V gene is TRBV15, the J gene TRBJ1-2, with D perhaps matching TRBD1 (5 bases). The CDR3 is 17 residues long. The germline V gene has CDR1 LNHNV and CDR2 YYDKDF (reference sequence). Trimming cost V 0 bases and J 0 bases, with 14 bases left between them.

CDR3 nucleotide sequence: TGCGCCAGCAGCGCGGGAGAGGCAGATACGCAGTATTTT. As protein: CASSAGEADTQYF. The rearrangement joins TRBV5-1 to TRBJ2-3, with TRBD2 matching over 7 bases. CDR3 length equals 13 residues. CDR1 SGHRS and CDR2 YFSETQ come from the germline V gene. Unmatched junction bases numbered 3, after V lost 4 bases and J lost 4 bases.

As concerns this clone: Other DNA sequences of this sample code for an identical CDR3. The V call is TRBV5-4, the J call TRBJ1-5; possible D gene TRBD1, 6 bases. The CDR3 has 13 amino acids. Trimming left V 7 bases short and J 7 bases short, with 15 bases between. From germline, CDR1 is SGHNT and CDR2 YYREEE (reference sequence). CDR3 protein: CASSLGGEQPQHF. CDR3 DNA sequence: TGTGCCAGCTCCTTAGGGGGTGAACAGCCCCAGCATTTT.

The genes are TRBV6-2 or TRBV6-3 and TRBJ2-1; TRBD2 matches 9 bases. This CDR3 is built from 17 residues. V was clipped by 5 bases and J by 4 bases; unmatched bases: 12. From germline, CDR1 is MNHEY and CDR2 SVGEGT. For the CDR3, the DNA is TGTGCCAGCAGTCGCTACGCGGGAGGGGGAATATACAATGAGCAGTTCTTC. Translating it yields CASSRYAGGGIYNEQFF.

This sequence joins TRBV5-1 and TRBJ2-1; TRBD1 aligns across 10 bases. With 5 bases clipped from V and 8 bases from J, the junction kept 4 bases outside the gene matches. The germline gives CDR1 SGHRS, CDR2 YFSETQ. The CDR3 extends over 13 amino acids. The CDR3 reads CASRRDRGYEQFF. In DNA form, the CDR3 reads TGCGCCAGCAGGCGGGACAGGGGATATGAGCAGTTCTTC.

The genes are TRBV12-5 and TRBJ2-1; no clear D. The CDR3 has 11 residues. Germline V gene lookup returns CDR1 LGHNT and CDR2 FRNRAP. Trimming pared 1 base from V and 15 bases from J, leaving 10 bases between. The CDR3 spells CASGLGALRFF. The CDR3 coding sequence is TGTGCTAGTGGTTTGGGGGCCCTGCGGTTCTTC. Full variable domain (missing parts from reference TRBV12-5 and TRBJ2-1): DARVTQTPRHKVTEMGQEVTMRCQPILGHNTVFWYRQTMMQGLELLAYFRNRAPLDDSGMPKDRFSAEMPDATLATLKIQPSEPRDSAVYFCASGLGALRFFGPGTRLTVL.

This clone was detected only once. The chain joins TRBV7-2 to TRBJ2-1; 10 bases match TRBD1. The V gene's germline CDR1 is SGHTA and CDR2 FQGNSA. This CDR3 comprises 15 residues. V dropped 5 bases and J dropped 4; count of bases not matched to a gene: 5. The CDR3: CASSPRTGGYNEQFF. In DNA, the CDR3 is TGTGCCAGCAGCCCCAGGACAGGGGGATACAATGAGCAGTTCTTC.

This clone was observed a single time. J is TRBJ1-1 and V is TRBV5-1; D possibly corresponds to TRBD1 (5 bases). Germline V gene sequence: CDR1 SGHRS, CDR2 YFSETQ. The CDR3 extends over 16 amino acids. V lost 0 bases to trimming and J lost 7 bases, with 19 bases between them. Here the CDR3 DNA reads TGCGCCAGCAGCTTGGTTCGGCCAGTAGGGGCGAGTGAAGCTTTCTTT. This sequence encodes CASSLVRPVGASEAFF.

The chain joins TRBV6-6 to TRBJ2-2; 10 nucleotides match TRBD2. This CDR3 contains 16 residues. After removal of 7 bases from V and 4 bases from J, the junction contained 9 bases not matched to a gene. CDR1 and CDR2 from the germline V gene are MNHNY and SVGAGI (reference sequence). CDR3 DNA: TGTGCCAGCACTAGCGGGGGTATTATTCGCACCGGGGAGCTGTTTTTT. Protein product: CASTSGGIIRTGELFF.

The chain recombines TRBV6-1 with TRBJ1-1; tentatively, D is TRBD1 (5 bases). The germline V gene has CDR1 MNHNS and CDR2 SASEGT. The CDR3 totals 13 residues. Trimming removed 1 base at V and 10 bases at J, with 13 bases between. In DNA, the CDR3 is TGTGCCAGCAGTGAAGGGGGCAAAGGGGCAGCTTTCTTT. It translates to CASSEGGKGAAFF.

The CDR3 nucleotides read TGTGCCAGCAGTTTTGGGAGCTCTGGGGCCAACGTCCTGACTTTC. Its protein product is CASSFGSSGANVLTF. The chain is built from TRBV28 and TRBJ2-6; tentative D call: TRBD2 (5 bases). V lost 3 bases and J 0 bases, leaving 6 bases between the germline ends. Germline CDR1 and CDR2: MDHEN and SYDVKM. The CDR3 runs to 15 residues.

V is TRBV7-9 and J is TRBJ1-6; D may be TRBD1 (5 bases). Trimming stripped 1 base from V and 9 bases from J, with 13 bases between. The length of the CDR3 is 15 residues. Germline V CDR1 and CDR2: SEHNR, FQNEAQ (reference sequence). The CDR3 nucleotides read TGTGCCAGCAGCTTAGGAGGGCAGGGAGGTTCACCCCTCCACTTT. This sequence encodes CASSLGGQGGSPLHF.

The chain carries TRBV18 and TRBJ2-4, with TRBD1 matching 7 bases. The CDR3 is made up of 17 amino acids. Germline values: CDR1 KGHSH, CDR2 LQKENI. The V gene end was trimmed by 0 bases and the J gene end by 0 bases; junction bases not matched to a gene: 5. The CDR3 is CASSPPGQILAKNIQYF. DNA of the CDR3: TGTGCCAGCTCACCACCGGGACAGATATTAGCCAAAAACATTCAGTACTTC. Variable domain in full (rest from reference TRBV18 and TRBJ2-4): NAGVMQNPRHLVRRRGQEARLRCSPMKGHSHVYWYRQLPEEGLKFMVYLQKENIIDESGMPKERFSAEFPKEGPSILRIQQVVRGDSAAYFCASSPPGQILAKNIQYFGAGTRLSVL.

J is TRBJ2-2 and V is TRBV6-2 or TRBV6-3, with TRBD2 matching over 14 bases. V lost 6 bases, J lost 3 bases, and 6 bases stayed unmatched. This CDR3 contains 17 residues. Germline V gives CDR1 MNHEY, CDR2 SVGEGT. CDR3: CASSRLAGGPHTGELFF. The CDR3 bases are TGTGCCAGCAGCAGACTAGCGGGAGGGCCGCACACCGGGGAGCTGTTTTTT.

J is TRBJ1-1 and V is TRBV11-2; D unclear. V shed 2 bases and J shed 0 bases, with 13 bases lying between them. The CDR3 length is 16 residues. From germline, CDR1 is SGHAT and CDR2 FQNNGV. CDR3 residues: CASSLRFGTVNTEAFF. As DNA, the CDR3 is TGTGCCAGCAGCTTAAGATTCGGCACAGTGAACACTGAAGCTTTCTTT.